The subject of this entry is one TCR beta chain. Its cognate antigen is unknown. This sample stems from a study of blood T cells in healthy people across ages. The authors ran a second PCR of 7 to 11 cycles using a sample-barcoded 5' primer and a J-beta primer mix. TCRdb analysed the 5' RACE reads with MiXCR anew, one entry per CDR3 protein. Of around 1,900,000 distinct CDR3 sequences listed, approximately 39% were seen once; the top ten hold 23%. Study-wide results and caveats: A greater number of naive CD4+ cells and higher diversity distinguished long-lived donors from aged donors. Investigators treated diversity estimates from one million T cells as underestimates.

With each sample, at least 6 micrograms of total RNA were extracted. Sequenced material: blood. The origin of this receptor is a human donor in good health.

The CDR3, as DNA: TGTGCCAGCAGCCAAGATCTTCCAGCGGGGAGTGGAAACACCATATATTTT. Translated, it gives CASSQDLPAGSGNTIYF. The V call is TRBV3-1, the J call TRBJ1-3; D gene ambiguous. Germline V gene data show CDR1 as LGHDT and CDR2 as YNNKEL (reference sequence). Trimming removed 0 bases from V and 3 bases from J, with 15 bases in between. This CDR3 has 17 amino acids.